This T cell receptor beta chain is drawn from a study of T cells in Graves' hyperthyroidism and ophthalmopathy. Across the whole study: Peripheral blood was obtained at initial diagnosis, preceding any treatment. Study-wide results and caveats: Using 13 V-J features, a model discriminated ophthalmopathy from stable hyperthyroidism.

The V and J ends lost 3 bases and 3 bases respectively, with 15 bases between them. CDR3 length: 16 residues. Looked up from germline, CDR1 is SGHTA and CDR2 is FQGNSA. The TCR beta CDR3 regions underwent amplification using RNA transcripts as the source. During a first-round RT-PCR of the TCR CDR3, the HTBI primer set was used. TCRdb redid the calling of the multiplex PCR reads with MiXCR, one entry per CDR3 protein. The table has 450,000 to 600,000 distinct CDR3 sequences, approximately 20% seen once; the top ten hold 45% to 50%. This clonotype was recorded many times. The antigen is unknown. V usage is TRBV7-2 and J usage is TRBJ2-1; maybe TRBD2 (6 bases). The sample comprised blood. The source is a man aged 35-49 years with Graves' ophthalmopathy. The DNA for the CDR3 is TGTGCCAGCAGCTTTCTTCGGGGGACGCTCTACAATGAGCAGTTCTTC. Protein product: CASSFLRGTLYNEQFF.